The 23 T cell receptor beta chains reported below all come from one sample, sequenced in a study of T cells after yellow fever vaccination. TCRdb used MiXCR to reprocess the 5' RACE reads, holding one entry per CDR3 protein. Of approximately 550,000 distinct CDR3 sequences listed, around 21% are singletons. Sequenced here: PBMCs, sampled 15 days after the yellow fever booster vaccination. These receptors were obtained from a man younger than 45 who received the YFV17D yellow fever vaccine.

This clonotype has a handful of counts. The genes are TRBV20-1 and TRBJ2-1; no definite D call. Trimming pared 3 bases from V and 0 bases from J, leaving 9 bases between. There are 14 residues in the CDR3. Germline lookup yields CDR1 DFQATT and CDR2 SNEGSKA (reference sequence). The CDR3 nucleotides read TGCAGTGCTAGTGATAGCAGCTCCTACAATGAGCAGTTCTTC. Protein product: CSASDSSSYNEQFF.

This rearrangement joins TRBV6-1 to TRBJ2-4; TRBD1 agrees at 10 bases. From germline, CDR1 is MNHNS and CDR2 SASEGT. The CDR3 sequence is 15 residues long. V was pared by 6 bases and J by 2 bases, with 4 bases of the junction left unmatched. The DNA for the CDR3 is TGTGCCAGCAGGAAGACAGGGGGCACCAAAAACATTCAGTACTTC. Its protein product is CASRKTGGTKNIQYF.

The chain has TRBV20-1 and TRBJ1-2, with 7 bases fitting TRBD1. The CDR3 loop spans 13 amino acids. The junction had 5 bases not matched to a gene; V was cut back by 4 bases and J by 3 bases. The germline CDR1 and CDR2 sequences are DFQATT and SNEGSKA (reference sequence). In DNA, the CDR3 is TGCAGTGCTACTCACGGGACAGACTATGGCTACACCTTC. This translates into CSATHGTDYGYTF.

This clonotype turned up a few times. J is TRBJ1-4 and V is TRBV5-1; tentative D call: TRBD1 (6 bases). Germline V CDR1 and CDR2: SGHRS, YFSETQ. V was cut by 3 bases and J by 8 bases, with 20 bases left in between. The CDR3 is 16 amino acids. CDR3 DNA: TGCGCCAGCAGCTCGCTTTCTAGGGGGGAGAGAGAAAAACTGTTTTTT. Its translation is CASSSLSRGEREKLFF.

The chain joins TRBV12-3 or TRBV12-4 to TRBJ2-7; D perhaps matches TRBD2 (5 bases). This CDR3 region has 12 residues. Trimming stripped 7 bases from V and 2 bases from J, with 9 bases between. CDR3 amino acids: CASKGVAYEQYF. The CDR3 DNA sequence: TGTGCCAGCAAGGGAGTCGCCTACGAGCAGTACTTC.

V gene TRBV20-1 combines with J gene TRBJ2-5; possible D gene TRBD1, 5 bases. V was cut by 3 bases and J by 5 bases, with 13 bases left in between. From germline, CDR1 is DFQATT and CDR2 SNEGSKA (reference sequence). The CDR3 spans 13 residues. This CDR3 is CSASSQGVETQYF. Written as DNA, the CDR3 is TGCAGTGCTAGCTCCCAGGGCGTGGAGACCCAGTACTTC.

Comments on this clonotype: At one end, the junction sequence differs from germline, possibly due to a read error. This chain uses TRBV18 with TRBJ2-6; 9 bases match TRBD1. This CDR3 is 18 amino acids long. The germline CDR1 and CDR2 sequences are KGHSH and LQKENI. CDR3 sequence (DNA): TGTGCCAGCTCACTTCGGACAGGGGCAGACTCTGAGGCCAACGTCCTGACTTTC. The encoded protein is CASSLRTGADSEANVLTF.

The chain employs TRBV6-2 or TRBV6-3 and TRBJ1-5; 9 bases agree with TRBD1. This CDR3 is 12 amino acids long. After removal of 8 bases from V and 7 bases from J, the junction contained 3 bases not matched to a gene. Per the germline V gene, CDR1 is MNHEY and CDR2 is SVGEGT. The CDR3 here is CASQGQGQPQHF. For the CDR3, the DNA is TGTGCCAGCCAGGGACAGGGACAGCCCCAGCATTTT.

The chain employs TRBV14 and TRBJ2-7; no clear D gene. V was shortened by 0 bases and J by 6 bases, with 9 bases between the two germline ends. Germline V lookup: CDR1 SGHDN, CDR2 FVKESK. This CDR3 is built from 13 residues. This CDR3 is CASSQDLRGEQYF. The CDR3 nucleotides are TGTGCCAGCAGCCAAGATCTGAGAGGCGAGCAGTACTTC.

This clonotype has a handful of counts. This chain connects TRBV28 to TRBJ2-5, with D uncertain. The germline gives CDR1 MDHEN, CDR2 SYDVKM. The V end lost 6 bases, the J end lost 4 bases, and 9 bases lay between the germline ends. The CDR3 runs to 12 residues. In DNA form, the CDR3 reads TGTGCCAGCAGCCTTACTGTAGAGACCCAGTACTTC. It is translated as CASSLTVETQYF.

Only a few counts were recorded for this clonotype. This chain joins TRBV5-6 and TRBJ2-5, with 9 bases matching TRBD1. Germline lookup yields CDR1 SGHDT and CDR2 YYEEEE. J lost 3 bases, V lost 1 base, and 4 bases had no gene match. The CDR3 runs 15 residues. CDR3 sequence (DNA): TGTGCCAGCAGCTTGCCGACAGGGGGAAAAGAGACCCAGTACTTC. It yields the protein CASSLPTGGKETQYF.

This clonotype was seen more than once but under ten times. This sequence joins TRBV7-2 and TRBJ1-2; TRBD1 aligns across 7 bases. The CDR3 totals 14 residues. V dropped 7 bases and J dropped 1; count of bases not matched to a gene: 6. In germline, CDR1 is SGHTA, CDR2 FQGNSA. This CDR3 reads CASNAGTVNYGYTF. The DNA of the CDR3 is TGTGCCAGCAATGCCGGGACAGTTAACTATGGCTACACCTTC.

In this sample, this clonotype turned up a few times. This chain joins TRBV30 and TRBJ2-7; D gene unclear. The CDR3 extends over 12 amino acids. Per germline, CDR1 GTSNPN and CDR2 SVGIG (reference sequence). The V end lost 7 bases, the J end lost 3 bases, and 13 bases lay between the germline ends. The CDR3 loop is CALRLSDYEQYF. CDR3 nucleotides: TGTGCCTTGAGACTTTCGGACTACGAGCAGTACTTC.

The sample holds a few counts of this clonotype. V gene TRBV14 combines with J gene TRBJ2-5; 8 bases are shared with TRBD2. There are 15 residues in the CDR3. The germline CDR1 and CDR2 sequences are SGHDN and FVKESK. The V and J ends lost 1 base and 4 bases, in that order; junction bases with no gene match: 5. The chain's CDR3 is CASSQGGTRGETQYF. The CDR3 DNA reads TGTGCCAGCAGCCAAGGCGGGACTAGAGGAGAGACCCAGTACTTC.

The DNA for the CDR3 is TGTGCCAGCAGCCCCCAGGGTGAGACCCAGTACTTC. Translation: CASSPQGETQYF. The V gene is TRBV7-2, the J gene TRBJ2-5, with D possibly matching TRBD1 (5 bases). CDR1 is SGHTA and CDR2 is FQGNSA in the germline V gene. Between the trimmed V and J ends, which lost 5 bases and 5 bases, there was a span of 9 bases. The CDR3 loop spans 12 amino acids.

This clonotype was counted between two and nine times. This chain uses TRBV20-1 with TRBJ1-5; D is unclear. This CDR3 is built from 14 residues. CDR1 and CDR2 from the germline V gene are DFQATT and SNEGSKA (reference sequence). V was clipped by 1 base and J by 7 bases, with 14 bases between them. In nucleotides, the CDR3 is TGCAGTGCTAGAGCGGGGAATTCGGAACAGCCCCAGCATTTT. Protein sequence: CSARAGNSEQPQHF.

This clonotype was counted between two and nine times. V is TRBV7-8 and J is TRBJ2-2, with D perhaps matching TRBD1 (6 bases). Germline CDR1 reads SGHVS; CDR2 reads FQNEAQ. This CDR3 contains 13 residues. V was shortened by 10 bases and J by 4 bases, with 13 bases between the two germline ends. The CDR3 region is CATIRGGTGELFF. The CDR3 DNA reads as TGTGCCACCATCCGAGGGGGCACCGGGGAGCTGTTTTTT.

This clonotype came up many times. CDR3 sequence: CASSFVLAANEQFF. In nucleotides, the CDR3 is TGTGCCAGCAGCTTTGTCCTAGCGGCAAATGAGCAGTTCTTC. The rearrangement uses TRBV7-2 and TRBJ2-1; 7 positions agree with TRBD2. This CDR3 contains 14 residues. Germline loops: CDR1 SGHTA, CDR2 FQGNSA. V was pared by 3 bases and J by 7 bases, with 6 bases of the junction left unmatched.

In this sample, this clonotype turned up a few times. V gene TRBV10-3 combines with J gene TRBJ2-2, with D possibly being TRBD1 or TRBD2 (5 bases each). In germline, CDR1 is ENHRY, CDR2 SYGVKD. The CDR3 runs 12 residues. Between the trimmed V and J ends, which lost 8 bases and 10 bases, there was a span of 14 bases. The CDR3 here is CAIGGPAAELFF. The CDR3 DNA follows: TGTGCCATCGGGGGACCAGCGGCGGAGCTGTTTTTT.

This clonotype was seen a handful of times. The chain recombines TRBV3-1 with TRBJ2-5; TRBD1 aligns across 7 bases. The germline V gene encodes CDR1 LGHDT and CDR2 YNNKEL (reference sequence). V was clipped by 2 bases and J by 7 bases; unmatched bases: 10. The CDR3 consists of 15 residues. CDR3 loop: CASSQTTGDRRTQYF. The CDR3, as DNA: TGTGCCAGCAGCCAAACCACAGGGGACCGCCGGACCCAGTACTTC.

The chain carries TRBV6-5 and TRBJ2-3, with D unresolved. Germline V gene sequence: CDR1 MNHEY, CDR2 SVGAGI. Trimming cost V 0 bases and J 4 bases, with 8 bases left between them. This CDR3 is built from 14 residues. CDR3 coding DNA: TGTGCCAGCAGTTACTCACACACGGCAGATACGCAGTATTTT. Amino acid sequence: CASSYSHTADTQYF.

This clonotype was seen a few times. The CDR3 region is CALSRGGSSYEQYF. The DNA for the CDR3 is TGTGCCCTATCGAGGGGGGGAAGCTCCTACGAGCAGTACTTC. V is TRBV10-3 and J is TRBJ2-7, with D possibly matching TRBD2 (7 bases). The germline V gene encodes CDR1 ENHRY and CDR2 SYGVKD. The V gene lost 11 bases and the J gene lost 0 bases, with 17 bases spanning the gap. The CDR3 extends over 14 amino acids.

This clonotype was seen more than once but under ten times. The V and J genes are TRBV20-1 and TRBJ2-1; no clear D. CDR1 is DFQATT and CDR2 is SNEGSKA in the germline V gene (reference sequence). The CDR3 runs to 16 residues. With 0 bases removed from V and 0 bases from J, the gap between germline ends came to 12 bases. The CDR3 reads CSARDLSESSYNEQFF. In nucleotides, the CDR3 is TGCAGTGCTAGAGATCTGAGCGAGAGCTCCTACAATGAGCAGTTCTTC.